Reported below is one TCR beta chain. Sequencing used immunoSEQ multiplex PCR; TCRdb keeps in-frame clones, though not all of them. The table records some 100,000 clones, approximately 80% of them present only once. V was clipped by 0 bases and J by 1 base, with 8 bases between them. The CDR3 runs 15 residues. From germline, CDR1 is SGHDT and CDR2 YYEEEE. These data originate in a study of glioma-infiltrating T cells after dendritic cell vaccination. Patients had residual fresh-frozen tumor tissue and more than two years of survival data. No glioblastoma patient carried an isocitrate dehydrogenase mutation.

The receptor was isolated from a human donor with glioblastoma. The material sequenced was blood, taken before dendritic cell vaccination. The rearrangement links TRBV5-6 to TRBJ1-5; no clear D gene. The CDR3 loop is CASSLAGGSNQPQHF. CDR3 nucleotide sequence: TGTGCCAGCAGCTTGGCAGGTGGGAGCAATCAGCCCCAGCATTTT.